Sequencing of this T cell receptor (beta chain) was carried out in a study of monozygotic twins with inflammatory bowel disease. Whole-study results and caveats: Among twins, concordant and discordant pairs did not differ in repertoire similarity, possibly from limited power.

About this clonotype itself: What it binds is not known.

Reprocessing the 5' RACE reads, TCRdb reports a single entry for every CDR3 protein and omits DNA. The table for this sample gives about 160,000 distinct CDR3 sequences. The length of the CDR3 is 17 residues. Germline V gene data show CDR1 as SGHDT and CDR2 as YYEEEE. V is TRBV5-6 and J is TRBJ1-1; TCRdb proposes TRBD1, but this gene call is untestable without DNA. This clonotype was obtained from a human donor with ulcerative colitis or Crohn's disease, or a healthy co-twin of an affected twin (not recorded which). The sequencing input was blood. The CDR3 is CASSDIVGQGADTEAFF. The complete variable domain, with remaining parts taken from reference TRBV5-6 and TRBJ1-1, reads DAGVTQSPTHLIKTRGQQVTLRCSPKSGHDTVSWYQQALGQGPQFIFQYYEEEERQRGNFPDRFSGHQFPNYSSELNVNALLLGDSALYLCASSDIVGQGADTEAFFGQGTRLTVV.